This TCR beta chain was captured in a study of healthy donors' naive CD4 and CD8 T cells. Across the whole study: Donors, half of them female, were 20-25, 40-50 or 60-70 years old. General study findings and limits: Negatively charged CDR3s marked CD8+ lineage; positively charged CDR3s marked CD4+ lineage. The study did not address homeostatic proliferation effects in naive T cells.

Worth noting for this clonotype: Its specificity is unknown.

Naive T cells were sorted: CD4+CD8-CD45RO-CD45RA+ for CD4+, CD8+CD4-CD45RA+CD27bright for CD8+. CDR3 length: 13 amino acids. The V end lost 6 bases, the J end lost 11 bases, and 19 bases lay between the germline ends. CDR1 MNHEY and CDR2 SVGAGI come from the germline V gene. A linear amplification protocol produced the TCR libraries from around 0.55 ug of total RNA. TCRdb used MiXCR to reprocess the reads, holding one entry per CDR3 protein. The table shows some 190,000 distinct CDR3 sequences, with about 76% occurring only once. V and J are TRBV6-5 and TRBJ1-1, with D unresolved. The TCR comes from a pool of human donors in good health; the sample pools cells from several healthy donors. Specimen: naive CD4+ and CD8+ T cells sorted from blood, pooled from several donors. The CDR3: CASSYSRAVRAFF. The DNA of the CDR3 is TGTGCCAGCAGCTACAGTAGGGCCGTAAGGGCTTTCTTT.